What follows are 7 T cell receptor beta chains derived from one specimen sequenced in a study of blood T cell repertoires in COVID-19. Only in-frame clones appear in the TCRdb table, and some are missing; sequencing was by immunoSEQ multiplex PCR. The data contain roughly 250,000 clones, about 86% of them singletons. Sequenced material: peripheral blood. These receptors originate from a man aged 35 to 55 with active or convalescent COVID-19.

This clone was counted a single time. The CDR3: CASSLRTGARETQYF. As DNA, the CDR3 is TGTGCCAGCAGCTTACGGACAGGGGCGAGGGAGACCCAGTACTTC. The chain carries TRBV7-9 and TRBJ2-5; 9 nucleotides match TRBD1. V dropped 2 bases and J dropped 5; count of bases not matched to a gene: 6. The CDR3 runs 15 residues. In germline, CDR1 is SEHNR, CDR2 FQNEAQ (reference sequence). Full variable domain (outside the CDR3, taken from reference TRBV7-9 and TRBJ2-5): DTGVSQNPRHKITKRGQNVTFRCDPISEHNRLYWYRQTLGQGPEFLTYFQNEAQLEKSRLLSDRFSAERPKGSFSTLEIQRTEQGDSAMYLCASSLRTGARETQYFGPGTRLLVL.

The chain joins TRBV9 to TRBJ1-1; D might be TRBD1 (6 bases). The ends were cut back, 4 bases at V and 1 base at J, with 8 bases in the middle. Germline values: CDR1 SGDLS, CDR2 YYNGEE. CDR3 length equals 13 residues. The CDR3 bases are TGTGCCAGCAGCCGGGGACAGAACACTGAAGCTTTCTTT. Encoded protein: CASSRGQNTEAFF.

CDR3 amino acids: CATSDESSYEQYF. CDR3 nucleotide sequence: TGTGCCACCAGTGACGAGAGCTCCTACGAGCAGTACTTC. V usage is TRBV24-1 and J usage is TRBJ2-7; D gene unclear. The V gene's germline CDR1 is KGHDR and CDR2 SFDVKD. CDR3 length equals 13 residues. Trimming took 4 bases from V and 0 from J, leaving 6 bases between them.

The V call is TRBV7-9, the J call TRBJ1-3, with 7 bases identical to TRBD1. J was trimmed by 3 bases and V by 1 base; bases with no gene match: 3. This CDR3 is 15 amino acids long. Germline loops: CDR1 SEHNR, CDR2 FQNEAQ (reference sequence). CDR3 region: CASSLDRGGGNTIYF. CDR3 DNA sequence: TGTGCCAGCAGCTTAGACAGGGGAGGTGGAAACACCATATATTTT.

The genes are TRBV7-3 and TRBJ1-1; the match to TRBD1 covers 7 bases. Trimming cost V 2 bases and J 0 bases; bases outside gene matches: 6. From germline, CDR1 is SGHTA and CDR2 FQGTGA. The CDR3 length is 16 residues. Here the CDR3 DNA reads TGTGCCAGCAGCTTAGACAGGGATTCAATGAACACTGAAGCTTTCTTT. Translated, it gives CASSLDRDSMNTEAFF.

The table lists this clone with a few counts. The chain carries TRBV30 and TRBJ1-2; tentatively, D is TRBD1 (5 bases). The germline V and J ends were trimmed by 7 bases and 4 bases, with 16 bases remaining between them. Germline CDR1 is GTSNPN and CDR2 is SVGIG (reference sequence). The CDR3 runs 13 residues. Here the CDR3 DNA reads TGTGCCTTAAATATCGACAGAATCTATGGCTACACCTTC. Amino acid sequence: CALNIDRIYGYTF.

The V gene is TRBV25-1, the J gene TRBJ2-1, with 9 nucleotides matching TRBD2. After removal of 3 bases from V and 8 bases from J, the junction contained 5 bases not matched to a gene. Germline V gene sequence: CDR1 MGHDK, CDR2 SYGVNS. The CDR3 totals 14 residues. The CDR3 is CASSEAGGMHEQFF. CDR3 DNA: TGTGCCAGCAGTGAGGCGGGAGGGATGCATGAGCAGTTCTTC.